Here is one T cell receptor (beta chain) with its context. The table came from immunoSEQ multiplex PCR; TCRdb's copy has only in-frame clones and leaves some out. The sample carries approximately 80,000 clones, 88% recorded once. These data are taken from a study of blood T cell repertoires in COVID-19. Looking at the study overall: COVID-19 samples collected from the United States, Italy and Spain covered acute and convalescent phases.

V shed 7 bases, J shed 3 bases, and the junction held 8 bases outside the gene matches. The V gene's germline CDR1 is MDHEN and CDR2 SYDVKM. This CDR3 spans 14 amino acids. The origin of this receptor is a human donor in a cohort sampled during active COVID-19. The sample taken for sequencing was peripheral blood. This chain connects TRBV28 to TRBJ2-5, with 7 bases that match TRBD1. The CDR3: CASKETGVEETQYF. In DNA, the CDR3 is TGTGCCAGCAAGGAAACAGGGGTCGAAGAGACCCAGTACTTC.